The present T cell receptor beta chain was sequenced within a study of tumor-infiltrating lymphocytes in localized non-small cell lung cancer. Study details: Some samples were collected after neoadjuvant chemotherapy; smokers, never-smokers and several histologies were included. Each patient gave resected tumor and non-adjacent uninvolved lung tissue.

Repertoires were generated with immunoSEQ multiplex PCR, while TCRdb's copy carries only in-frame clones and drops some. The data hold about 15,000 clones, with 75% observed a single time. Study-level results: Tumor T-cell fraction from TCR sequencing was not associated with recurrence-free survival (p = 0.61).

The table lists this clone with a count of one. Its specificity is unknown. Trimming removed 5 bases from V and 0 bases from J; junction bases left unmatched: 7. CDR1 and CDR2 from the germline V gene are KGHSH and LQKENI. The CDR3 spans 15 residues. This sequence joins TRBV18 and TRBJ2-7; 7 bases fit TRBD1. The sequenced material came from lung tumor tissue. The TCR originated in a human donor with non-small cell lung cancer. In DNA, the CDR3 is TGTGCCAGCTCAGGGGACAGTGGATCCTCCTACGAGCAGTACTTC. Its protein product is CASSGDSGSSYEQYF.